The entry below gives a single T cell receptor (beta chain) sequence along with its context. Its antigen is not identified. From germline, CDR1 is SQVTM and CDR2 ANQGSEA. The CDR3 loop spans 14 amino acids. These data belong to a study of T cell repertoires in cytomegalovirus infection. Overall study: Through public TCR beta signatures, both CMV infection and matching HLA type were indicated. Overall study findings and caveats: Summed public TCR beta family frequency identified CMV carriers bearing the relevant HLA. What dominated the ex vivo response were HLA-C-restricted CMV-specific TCR beta clonotypes.

One entry per CDR3 protein results from TCRdb running MiXCR on the reads. The sample holds 250,000 or so distinct CDR3 sequences, approximately 17% seen once. Sequences were obtained from CD8+ T cells from PBMCs. This TCR came from a human donor in good health (CMV status not recorded). Some clones in this sample may be carry-over from other donors' samples. The V gene is TRBV29-1, the J gene TRBJ1-1; 9 bases map to TRBD1. The CDR3 spells CSGGDRERRTEAFF. CDR3 coding DNA: TGCAGTGGGGGGGACAGGGAGAGGAGGACTGAAGCTTTCTTT.